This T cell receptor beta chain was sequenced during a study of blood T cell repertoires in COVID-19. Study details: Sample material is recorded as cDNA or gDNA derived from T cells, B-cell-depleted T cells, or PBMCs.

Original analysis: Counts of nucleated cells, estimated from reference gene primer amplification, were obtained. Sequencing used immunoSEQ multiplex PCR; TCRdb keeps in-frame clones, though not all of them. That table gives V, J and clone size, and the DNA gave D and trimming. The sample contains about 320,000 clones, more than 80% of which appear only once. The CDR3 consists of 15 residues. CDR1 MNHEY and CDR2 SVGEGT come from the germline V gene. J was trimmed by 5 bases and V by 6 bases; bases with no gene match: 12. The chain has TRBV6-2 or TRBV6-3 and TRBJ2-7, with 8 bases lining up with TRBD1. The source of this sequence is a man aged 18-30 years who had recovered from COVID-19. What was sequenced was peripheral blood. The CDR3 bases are TGTGCCAGCAGCCCGGATGGACAGGGAAGGAACGAGCAGTACTTC. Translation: CASSPDGQGRNEQYF.